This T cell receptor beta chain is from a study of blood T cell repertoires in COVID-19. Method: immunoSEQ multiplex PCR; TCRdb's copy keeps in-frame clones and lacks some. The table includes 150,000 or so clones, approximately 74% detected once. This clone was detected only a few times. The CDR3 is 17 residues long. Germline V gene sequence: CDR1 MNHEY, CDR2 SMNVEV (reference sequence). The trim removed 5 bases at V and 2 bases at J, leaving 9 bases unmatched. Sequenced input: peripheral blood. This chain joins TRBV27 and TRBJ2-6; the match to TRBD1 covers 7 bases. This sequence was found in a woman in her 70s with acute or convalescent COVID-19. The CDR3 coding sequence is TGTGCCAGCAGTCTAACCCCTACAGGGGCTGGGGCCAACGTCCTGACTTTC. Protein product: CASSLTPTGAGANVLTF.